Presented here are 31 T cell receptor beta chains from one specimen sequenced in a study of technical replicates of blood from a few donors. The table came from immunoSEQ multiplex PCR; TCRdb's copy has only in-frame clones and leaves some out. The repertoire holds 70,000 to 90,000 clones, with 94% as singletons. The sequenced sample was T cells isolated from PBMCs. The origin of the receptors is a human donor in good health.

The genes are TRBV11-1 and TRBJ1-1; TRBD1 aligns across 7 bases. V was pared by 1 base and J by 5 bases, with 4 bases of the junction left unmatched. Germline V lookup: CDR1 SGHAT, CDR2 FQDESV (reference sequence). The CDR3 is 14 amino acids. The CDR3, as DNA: TGTGCCAGCAGCTTAGACAGGGGTATTACTGAAGCTTTCTTT. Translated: CASSLDRGITEAFF.

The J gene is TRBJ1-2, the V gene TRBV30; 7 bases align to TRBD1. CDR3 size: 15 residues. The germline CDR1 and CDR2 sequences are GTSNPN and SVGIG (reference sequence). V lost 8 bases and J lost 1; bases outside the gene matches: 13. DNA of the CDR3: TGTGCCCGGACTCCACAGGGGAAGGATAACTATGGCTACACCTTC. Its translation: CARTPQGKDNYGYTF. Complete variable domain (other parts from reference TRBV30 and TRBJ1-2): SQTIHQWPATLVQPVGSPLSLECTVEGTSNPNLYWYRQAAGRGLQLLFYSVGIGQISSEVPQNLSASRPQDRQFILSSKKLLLSDSGFYLCARTPQGKDNYGYTFGSGTRLTVV.

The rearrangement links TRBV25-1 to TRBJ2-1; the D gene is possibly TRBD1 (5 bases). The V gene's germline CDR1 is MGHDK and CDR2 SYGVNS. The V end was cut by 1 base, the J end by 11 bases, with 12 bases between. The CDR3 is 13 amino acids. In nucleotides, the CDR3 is TGTGCCAGCAGTGAATCAGGGATCCGAAAGCAGTTCTTC. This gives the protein CASSESGIRKQFF.

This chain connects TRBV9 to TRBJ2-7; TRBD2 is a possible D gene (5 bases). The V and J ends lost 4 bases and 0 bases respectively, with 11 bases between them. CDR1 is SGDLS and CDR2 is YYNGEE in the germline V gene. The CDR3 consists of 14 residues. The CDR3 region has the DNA TGTGCCAGCAGCCTCGGACTCCTCTCCTACGAGCAGTACTTC. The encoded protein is CASSLGLLSYEQYF.

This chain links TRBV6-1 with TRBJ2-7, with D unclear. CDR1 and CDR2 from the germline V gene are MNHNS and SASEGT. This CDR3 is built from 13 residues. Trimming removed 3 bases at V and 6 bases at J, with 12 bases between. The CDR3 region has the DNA TGTGCCAGCAGTGAGATCCGGTCAGGCGAGCAGTACTTC. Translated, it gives CASSEIRSGEQYF.

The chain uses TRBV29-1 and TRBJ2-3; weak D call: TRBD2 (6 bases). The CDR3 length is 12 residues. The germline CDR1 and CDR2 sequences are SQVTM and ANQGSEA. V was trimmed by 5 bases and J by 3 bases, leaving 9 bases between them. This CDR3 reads CSVYRETDTQYF. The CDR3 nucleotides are TGCAGCGTTTATCGGGAGACAGATACGCAGTATTTT.

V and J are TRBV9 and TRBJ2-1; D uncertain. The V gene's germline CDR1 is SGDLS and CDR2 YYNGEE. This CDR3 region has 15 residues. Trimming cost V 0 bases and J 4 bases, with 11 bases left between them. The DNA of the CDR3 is TGTGCCAGCAGCGTAGGGCTAGTCAAATACAATGAGCAGTTCTTC. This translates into CASSVGLVKYNEQFF.

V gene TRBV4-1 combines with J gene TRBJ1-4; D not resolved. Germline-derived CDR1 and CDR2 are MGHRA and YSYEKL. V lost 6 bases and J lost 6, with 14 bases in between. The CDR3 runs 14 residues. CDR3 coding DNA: TGCGCCAGCAGGTTCTTGGGCGTGGATGAAAAACTGTTTTTT. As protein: CASRFLGVDEKLFF.

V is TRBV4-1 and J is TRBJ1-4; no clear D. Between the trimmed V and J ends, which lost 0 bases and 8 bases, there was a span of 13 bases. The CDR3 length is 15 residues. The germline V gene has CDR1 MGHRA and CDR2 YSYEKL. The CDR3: CASSQDSGFGEKLFF. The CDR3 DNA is TGCGCCAGCAGCCAAGATTCGGGGTTTGGCGAAAAACTGTTTTTT.

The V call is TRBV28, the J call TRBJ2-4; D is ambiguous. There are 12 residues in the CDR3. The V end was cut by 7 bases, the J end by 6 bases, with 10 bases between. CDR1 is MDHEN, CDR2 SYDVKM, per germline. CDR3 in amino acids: CASNSILNIQYF. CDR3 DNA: TGTGCCAGCAACTCGATACTAAACATTCAGTACTTC.

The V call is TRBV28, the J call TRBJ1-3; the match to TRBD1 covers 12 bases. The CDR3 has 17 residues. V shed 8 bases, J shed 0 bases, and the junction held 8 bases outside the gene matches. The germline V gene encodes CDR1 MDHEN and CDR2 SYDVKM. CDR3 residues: CASRDRGQRFSGNTIYF. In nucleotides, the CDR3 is TGTGCCAGCCGGGACAGGGGGCAACGGTTCTCTGGAAACACCATATATTTT.

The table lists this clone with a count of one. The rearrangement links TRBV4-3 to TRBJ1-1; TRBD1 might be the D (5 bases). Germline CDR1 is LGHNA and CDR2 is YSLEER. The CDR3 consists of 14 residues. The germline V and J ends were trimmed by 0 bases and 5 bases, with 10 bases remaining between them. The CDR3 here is CASSQDHRSTEAFF. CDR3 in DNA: TGCGCCAGCAGCCAAGATCACAGGAGTACTGAAGCTTTCTTT.

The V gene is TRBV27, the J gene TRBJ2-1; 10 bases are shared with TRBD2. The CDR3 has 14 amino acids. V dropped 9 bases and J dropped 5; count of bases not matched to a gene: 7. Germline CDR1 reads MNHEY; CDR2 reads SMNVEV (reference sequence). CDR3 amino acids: CASRAGGPHNEQFF. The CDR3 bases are TGTGCCAGTCGAGCGGGAGGGCCGCACAATGAGCAGTTCTTC.

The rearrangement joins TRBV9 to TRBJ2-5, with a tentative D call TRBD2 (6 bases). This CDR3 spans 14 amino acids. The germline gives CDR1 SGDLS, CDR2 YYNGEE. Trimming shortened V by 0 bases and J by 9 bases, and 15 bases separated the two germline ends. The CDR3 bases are TGTGCCAGCAGCGTAGTTCCAGGGTGGGGGGCCCAGTACTTC. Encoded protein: CASSVVPGWGAQYF.

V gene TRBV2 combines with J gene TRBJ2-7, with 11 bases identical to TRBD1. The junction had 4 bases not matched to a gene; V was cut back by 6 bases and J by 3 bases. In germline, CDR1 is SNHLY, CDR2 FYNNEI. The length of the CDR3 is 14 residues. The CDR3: CASRLGTGGYEQYF. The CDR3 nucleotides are TGTGCCAGCAGACTTGGGACAGGGGGCTACGAGCAGTACTTC.

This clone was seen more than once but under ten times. DNA of the CDR3: TGTGCCAGCAGTTGGGCGAATGGCTACACCTTC. Translating gives CASSWANGYTF. The rearrangement links TRBV6-1 to TRBJ1-2, with D hard to call. Per the germline V gene, CDR1 is MNHNS and CDR2 is SASEGT. Trimming removed 5 bases from V and 6 bases from J, with 7 bases in between. This CDR3 is 11 amino acids long.

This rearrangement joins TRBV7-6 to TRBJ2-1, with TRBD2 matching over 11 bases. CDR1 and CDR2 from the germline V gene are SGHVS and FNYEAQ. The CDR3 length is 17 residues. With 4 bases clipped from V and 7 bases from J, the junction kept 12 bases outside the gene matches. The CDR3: CASSSDRLAGILNEQFF. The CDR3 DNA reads TGTGCCAGCAGCTCCGATCGACTAGCGGGAATCCTGAATGAGCAGTTCTTC.

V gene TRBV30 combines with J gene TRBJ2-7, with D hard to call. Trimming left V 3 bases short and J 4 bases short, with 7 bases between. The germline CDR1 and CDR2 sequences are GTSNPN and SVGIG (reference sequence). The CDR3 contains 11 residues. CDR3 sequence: CAWSLRYEQYF. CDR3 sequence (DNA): TGTGCCTGGAGCCTGAGATACGAGCAGTACTTC.

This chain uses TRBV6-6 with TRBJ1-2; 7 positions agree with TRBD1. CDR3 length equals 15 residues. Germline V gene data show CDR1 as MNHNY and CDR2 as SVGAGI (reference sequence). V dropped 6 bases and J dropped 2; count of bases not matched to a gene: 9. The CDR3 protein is CASRALDRANYGYTF. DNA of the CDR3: TGTGCCAGCAGAGCTCTCGACAGGGCAAACTATGGCTACACCTTC.

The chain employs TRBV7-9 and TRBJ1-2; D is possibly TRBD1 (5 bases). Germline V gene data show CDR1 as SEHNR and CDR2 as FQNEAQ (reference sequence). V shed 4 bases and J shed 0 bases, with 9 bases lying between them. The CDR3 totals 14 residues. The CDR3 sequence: CASSSGGSNYGYTF. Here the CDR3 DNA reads TGTGCCAGCAGCTCGGGGGGGTCTAACTATGGCTACACCTTC.

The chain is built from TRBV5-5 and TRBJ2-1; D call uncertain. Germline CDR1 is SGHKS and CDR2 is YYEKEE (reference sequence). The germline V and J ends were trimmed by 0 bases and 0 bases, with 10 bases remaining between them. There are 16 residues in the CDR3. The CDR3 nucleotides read TGTGCCAGCAGCTTGGTAGACTCTAGCTCCTACAATGAGCAGTTCTTC. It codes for CASSLVDSSSYNEQFF.

CDR3 nucleotide sequence: TGTGCCAGCAGGGCAGGGGGCCCTGGAGCTTTCTTT. Translated: CASRAGGPGAFF. The chain combines TRBV7-9 with TRBJ1-1; 8 bases match TRBD1. Germline CDR1 is SEHNR and CDR2 is FQNEAQ (reference sequence). V trimming: 6 bases; J trimming: 10 bases; junction bases outside the gene matches: 7. This CDR3 comprises 12 residues.

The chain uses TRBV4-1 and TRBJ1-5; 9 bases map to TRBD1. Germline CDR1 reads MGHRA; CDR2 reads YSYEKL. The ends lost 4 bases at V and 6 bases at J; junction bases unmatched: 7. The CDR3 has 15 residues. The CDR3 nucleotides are TGCGCCAGCAGCCCCCGGGACAGGGATCTTCAGCCCCAGCATTTT. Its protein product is CASSPRDRDLQPQHF.

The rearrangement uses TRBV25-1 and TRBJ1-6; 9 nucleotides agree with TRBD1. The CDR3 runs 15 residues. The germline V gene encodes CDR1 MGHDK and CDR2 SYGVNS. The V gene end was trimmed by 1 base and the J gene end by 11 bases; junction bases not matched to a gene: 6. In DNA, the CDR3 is TGTGCCAGCAGTGAATTGAGGACAGGGGATGCACCCCTCCACTTT. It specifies CASSELRTGDAPLHF.

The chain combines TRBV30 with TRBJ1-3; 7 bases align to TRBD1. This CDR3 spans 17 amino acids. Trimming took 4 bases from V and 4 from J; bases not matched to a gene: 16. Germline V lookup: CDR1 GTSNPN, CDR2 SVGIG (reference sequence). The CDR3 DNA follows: TGTGCCTGGATCACGACAAAGGGGGCAGGGTGGGGAAACACCATATATTTT. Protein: CAWITTKGAGWGNTIYF.

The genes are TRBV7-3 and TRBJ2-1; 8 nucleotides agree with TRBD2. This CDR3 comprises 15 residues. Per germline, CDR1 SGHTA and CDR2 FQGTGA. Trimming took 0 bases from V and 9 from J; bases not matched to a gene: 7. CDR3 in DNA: TGTGCCAGCAGCTTAACCGGGGGGGGTCCTAGTGAGCAGTTCTTC. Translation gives CASSLTGGGPSEQFF.

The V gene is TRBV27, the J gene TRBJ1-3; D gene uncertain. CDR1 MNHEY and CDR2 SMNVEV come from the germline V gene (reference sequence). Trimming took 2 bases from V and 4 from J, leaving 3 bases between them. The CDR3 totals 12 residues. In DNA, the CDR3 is TGTGCCAGCAGTTTAGAGGGAAACACCATATATTTT. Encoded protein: CASSLEGNTIYF.

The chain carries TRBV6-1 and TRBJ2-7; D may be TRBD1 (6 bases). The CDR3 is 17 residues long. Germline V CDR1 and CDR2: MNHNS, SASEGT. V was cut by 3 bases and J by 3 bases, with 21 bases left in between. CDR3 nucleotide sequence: TGTGCCAGCAGTGACAATATCGGACAGTTGATAATCTACGAGCAGTACTTC. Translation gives CASSDNIGQLIIYEQYF.

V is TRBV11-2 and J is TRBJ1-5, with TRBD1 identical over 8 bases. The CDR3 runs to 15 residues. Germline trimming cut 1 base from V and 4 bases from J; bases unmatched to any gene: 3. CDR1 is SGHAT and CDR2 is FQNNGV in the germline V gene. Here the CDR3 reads CASSLGQGANQPQHF. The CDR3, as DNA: TGTGCCAGCAGCTTAGGTCAGGGGGCGAATCAGCCCCAGCATTTT.

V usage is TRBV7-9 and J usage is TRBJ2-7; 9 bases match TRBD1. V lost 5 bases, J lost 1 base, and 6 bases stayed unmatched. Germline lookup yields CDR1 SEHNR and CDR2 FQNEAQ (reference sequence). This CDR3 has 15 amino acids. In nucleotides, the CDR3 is TGTGCCAGCAGCAATACCGGGACAGGGTCCTACGAGCAGTACTTC. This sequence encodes CASSNTGTGSYEQYF.

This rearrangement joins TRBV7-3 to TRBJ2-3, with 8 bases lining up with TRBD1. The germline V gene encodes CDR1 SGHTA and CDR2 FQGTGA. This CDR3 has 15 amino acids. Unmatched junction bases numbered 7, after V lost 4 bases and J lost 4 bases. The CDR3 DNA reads TGTGCCAGCAGCTCTACAGGGGGGCGGGCAGATACGCAGTATTTT. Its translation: CASSSTGGRADTQYF. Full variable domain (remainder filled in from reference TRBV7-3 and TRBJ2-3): GAGVSQTPSNKVTEKGKYVELRCDPISGHTALYWYRQSLGQGPEFLIYFQGTGAADDSGLPNDRFFAVRPEGSVSTLKIQRTERGDSAVYLCASSSTGGRADTQYFGPGTRLTVL.